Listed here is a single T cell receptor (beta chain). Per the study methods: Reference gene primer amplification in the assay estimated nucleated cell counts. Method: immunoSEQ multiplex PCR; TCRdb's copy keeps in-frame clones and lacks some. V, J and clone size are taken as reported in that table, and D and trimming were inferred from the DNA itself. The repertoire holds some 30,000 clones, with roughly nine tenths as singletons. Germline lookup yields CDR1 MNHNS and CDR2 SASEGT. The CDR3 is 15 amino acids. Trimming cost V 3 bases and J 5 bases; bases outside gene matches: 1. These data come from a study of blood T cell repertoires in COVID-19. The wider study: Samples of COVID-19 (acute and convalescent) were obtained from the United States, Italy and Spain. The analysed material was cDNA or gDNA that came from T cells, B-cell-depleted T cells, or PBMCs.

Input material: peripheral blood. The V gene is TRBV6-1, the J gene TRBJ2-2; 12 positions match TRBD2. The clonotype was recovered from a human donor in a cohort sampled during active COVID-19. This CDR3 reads CASSETSGGTGELFF. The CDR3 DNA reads TGTGCCAGCAGTGAGACTAGCGGGGGAACCGGGGAGCTGTTTTTT.